This TCR beta chain is from a study of cytomegalovirus exposure and HLA in healthy donors. Worth noting for this clone: The antigen remains unidentified.

General study points: TCR beta chains numbering roughly 150 were designated cytomegalovirus-associated.

Using immunoSEQ multiplex PCR, the repertoire was profiled, and TCRdb retains in-frame clones only, with some absent. The top ten hold approximately 3.6% of the sample, which has roughly 80,000 clones, approximately 93% seen once. The receptor's source is a woman aged 18-29 years in good health and CMV-seropositive. What was sequenced was PBMCs.

For the CDR3, the DNA is TGTGCCAGCAGCTTAACAGTCGGGACGGGGACAGAAGCTTTCTTT. Amino acid sequence: CASSLTVGTGTEAFF. This chain joins TRBV7-3 and TRBJ1-1, with a possible D match to TRBD1 (6 bases). Trimming pared 0 bases from V and 8 bases from J, leaving 16 bases between. This CDR3 region has 15 residues. The germline CDR1 and CDR2 sequences are SGHTA and FQGTGA.